This T cell receptor (beta chain) appears in the sequencing data of a study of blood T cell repertoires in COVID-19. About the research overall: The United States, Italy and Spain provided the acute and convalescent COVID-19 samples. The cDNA or gDNA used as material had been derived from T cells, B-cell-depleted T cells, or PBMCs.

The CDR3 is 12 residues long. V gave up 3 bases and J gave up 7 bases, with 9 bases separating them. In germline, CDR1 is PRHDT, CDR2 FYEKMQ (reference sequence). Per the original data handling: How many nucleated cells were present was estimated from reference gene primer amplification. Sequenced by immunoSEQ multiplex PCR; TCRdb stores in-frame clones only, minus some. That table is the source of V, J and clone size, and D and trimming were worked out from the DNA. The profile shows roughly 20,000 clones, roughly nine tenths of them singletons. The sequencing sample was made of peripheral blood. This receptor was identified in a human donor with active COVID-19. The donor label of this sample is uncertain. The rearrangement joins TRBV13 to TRBJ1-1, with D perhaps matching TRBD1 (5 bases). CDR3 residues: CASSFGGGEAFF. CDR3 bases: TGTGCCAGCAGCTTTGGGGGAGGTGAAGCTTTCTTT.